The 6 T cell receptor beta chains below come from one sample, sequenced in a study of identical twins. TCRdb itself ran the 5' RACE reads through MiXCR, one entry per CDR3 protein. The data contain around 490,000 distinct CDR3 sequences, 13% to 15% of them singletons. These data also formed part of another study, on yellow fever vaccine responses in identical twins.

The sample taken for sequencing was CD4+ T cells sorted from blood. Receptors were obtained from a woman between 18 and 29 years old in good health.

This chain uses TRBV5-6 with TRBJ1-6; 7 bases align to TRBD1. The germline V gene encodes CDR1 SGHDT and CDR2 YYEEEE. The CDR3 consists of 15 residues. The ends lost 3 bases at V and 10 bases at J; junction bases unmatched: 10. CDR3 DNA sequence: TGTGCCAGCAGCTCCGAGACAGGGAGAGGATCACCCCTCCACTTT. It translates to CASSSETGRGSPLHF.

The V and J genes are TRBV7-8 and TRBJ2-7; no clear D gene. CDR1 is SGHVS, CDR2 FQNEAQ, per germline. V gave up 5 bases and J gave up 0 bases, with 20 bases separating them. The CDR3 length is 17 residues. The CDR3 DNA sequence: TGTGCCAGCAGCCGATTCGCCCGGGTTAAGAGCTCCTACGAGCAGTACTTC. The encoded protein is CASSRFARVKSSYEQYF.

This clonotype turned up a few times. The chain uses TRBV20-1 and TRBJ2-2; the match to TRBD2 covers 9 bases. The germline V gene encodes CDR1 DFQATT and CDR2 SNEGSKA (reference sequence). CDR3 length equals 16 residues. V was clipped by 2 bases and J by 5 bases; unmatched bases: 9. The CDR3 protein is CSARPLAGLGTGELFF. CDR3 DNA sequence: TGCAGTGCTAGACCTCTAGCGGGATTAGGTACCGGGGAGCTGTTTTTT.

The chain combines TRBV6-2 or TRBV6-3 with TRBJ2-1; 11 nucleotides line up with TRBD2. CDR1 is MNHEY, CDR2 SVGEGT, per germline. V was clipped by 0 bases and J by 8 bases; unmatched bases: 21. There are 21 residues in the CDR3. The CDR3 sequence is CASSYSIYGTSGPLTGDEQFF. In nucleotides, the CDR3 is TGTGCCAGCAGTTACTCGATATATGGGACTAGCGGCCCTTTGACCGGTGATGAGCAGTTCTTC.

V and J are TRBV7-9 and TRBJ2-1, with D perhaps TRBD1 (6 bases). CDR3 length equals 15 residues. Germline CDR1 SEHNR, CDR2 FQNEAQ (reference sequence). Trimming left V 5 bases short and J 1 base short, with 12 bases between. Here the CDR3 DNA reads TGTGCCAGCAGCCAATCAGGGGATTCCTACAATGAGCAGTTCTTC. It specifies CASSQSGDSYNEQFF.

This sequence joins TRBV20-1 and TRBJ2-1; D is uncertain. The CDR3 contains 12 residues. Trimming removed 5 bases at V and 8 bases at J, with 13 bases between. CDR1 is DFQATT, CDR2 SNEGSKA, per germline (reference sequence). CDR3 nucleotide sequence: TGCAGTGCTCTCAACCAGATGGATGAGCAGTTCTTC. Protein: CSALNQMDEQFF.